Reported below is one T cell receptor beta chain. Its antigen is not identified. The germline CDR1 and CDR2 sequences are SGHRS and YFSETQ. The length of the CDR3 is 14 residues. Trimming removed 10 bases from V and 6 bases from J, with 19 bases in between. The data derive from a study of cytomegalovirus exposure and HLA in healthy donors. As for the study in general: Drawn from HLA-typed donors, approximately 86 million unique TCRs were held in an early data release.

Regarding the study as a whole: Common viral pathogens were later found to be apparently linked to several of the most significant clusters. Immune exposure data for these donors was limited to CMV serostatus.

The PCR ran on 60 Vbeta and 13 Jbeta primers. TCRdb keeps only in-frame clones here, not all; method: immunoSEQ multiplex PCR. The sample lists 150,000 to 200,000 clones, around 83% occurring once. The V call is TRBV5-1, the J call TRBJ1-4; the D gene is possibly TRBD1 (5 bases). The receptor's source is a man in his fifties in good health and CMV-seronegative. Sequences were obtained from PBMCs. The CDR3 reads CAGNRGIGDEKLFF. CDR3 DNA: TGCGCCGGCAATAGGGGAATTGGGGATGAAAAACTGTTTTTT.